The 19 T cell receptor beta chains below come from one sample, sequenced in a study of blood T cell repertoires in COVID-19. Sequenced by immunoSEQ multiplex PCR; TCRdb stores in-frame clones only, minus some. The sample includes roughly 200,000 clones, roughly four fifths of them seen just once. Sequenced sample: peripheral blood. These receptors were collected from a man aged 50 to 60 who had recovered from COVID-19.

This rearrangement joins TRBV7-2 to TRBJ2-3; perhaps TRBD2 as D (6 bases). V was shortened by 5 bases and J by 2 bases, with 20 bases between the two germline ends. This CDR3 has 17 amino acids. Germline V CDR1 and CDR2: SGHTA, FQGNSA. The CDR3 DNA reads TGTGCCAGCAGCATTATGGGAGCGGGCCTACTCACAGATACGCAGTATTTT. Translated: CASSIMGAGLLTDTQYF.

The chain employs TRBV15 and TRBJ2-5; TRBD1 matches 8 bases. Losses at the gene ends were 8 bases for V and 5 bases for J; bases not matched to a gene: 13. Germline CDR1 is LNHNV and CDR2 is YYDKDF (reference sequence). This CDR3 has 15 residues. CDR3 residues: CATRSPQGAGETQYF. The CDR3 DNA follows: TGTGCCACCCGTTCCCCTCAGGGGGCCGGGGAGACCCAGTACTTC.

The CDR3 protein is CSASTGGYNNEQFF. The DNA of the CDR3 is TGCAGTGCTAGTACGGGAGGATACAACAATGAGCAGTTCTTC. This chain connects TRBV20-1 to TRBJ2-1; the match to TRBD2 covers 7 bases. The CDR3 length is 14 residues. Losses at the gene ends were 3 bases for V and 5 bases for J; bases not matched to a gene: 7. In germline, CDR1 is DFQATT, CDR2 SNEGSKA (reference sequence).

This chain connects TRBV7-2 to TRBJ1-2; 8 bases line up with TRBD1. The CDR3 covers 15 residues. Losses at the gene ends were 5 bases for V and 1 base for J; bases not matched to a gene: 6. Germline values: CDR1 SGHTA, CDR2 FQGNSA. The CDR3 is CASSSTGGNNYGYTF. CDR3 nucleotides: TGTGCCAGCAGCAGTACAGGGGGGAATAACTATGGCTACACCTTC.

This chain connects TRBV7-3 to TRBJ2-3; 10 bases are shared with TRBD2. Germline V lookup: CDR1 SGHTA, CDR2 FQGTGA. This CDR3 comprises 17 residues. V gave up 6 bases and J gave up 0 bases; unmatched junction bases: 9. This chain's CDR3 is CASSHWTSGHSTDTQYF. The CDR3 region has the DNA TGTGCCAGCAGTCATTGGACTAGCGGTCATAGCACAGATACGCAGTATTTT.

This chain joins TRBV11-3 and TRBJ2-5, with 10 nucleotides matching TRBD2. With 5 bases clipped from V and 5 bases from J, the junction kept 8 bases outside the gene matches. The CDR3 has 15 residues. The V gene's germline CDR1 is SGHNT and CDR2 YENEEA. The CDR3 DNA reads TGTGCCAGCAGCCGTGGGACTAGCGCTAAGGAGACCCAGTACTTC. It encodes CASSRGTSAKETQYF.

The chain couples TRBV9 to TRBJ2-1; 11 bases fit TRBD2. Looked up from germline, CDR1 is SGDLS and CDR2 is YYNGEE. This CDR3 has 17 amino acids. The junction had 8 bases not matched to a gene; V was cut back by 0 bases and J by 6 bases. The DNA of the CDR3 is TGTGCCAGCAGCGTAGACCTACTAGCGGGAGCGGGCAATGAGCAGTTCTTC. As protein: CASSVDLLAGAGNEQFF.

The chain combines TRBV2 with TRBJ1-2, with D tentatively TRBD1 (5 bases). The CDR3 sequence is 13 residues long. Germline values: CDR1 SNHLY, CDR2 FYNNEI. V was shortened by 2 bases and J by 8 bases, with 12 bases between the two germline ends. The CDR3: CASSEKVWGGYTF. The CDR3 DNA sequence: TGTGCCAGCAGTGAAAAGGTTTGGGGCGGCTACACCTTC.

The chain links TRBV27 to TRBJ2-5; 9 nucleotides agree with TRBD1. The CDR3 runs 15 residues. Losses at the gene ends were 3 bases for V and 5 bases for J; bases not matched to a gene: 7. Germline V lookup: CDR1 MNHEY, CDR2 SMNVEV (reference sequence). The CDR3 loop reads CASSFITGGRETQYF. The DNA of the CDR3 is TGTGCCAGCAGTTTCATAACAGGGGGCAGGGAGACCCAGTACTTC.

This clone was observed a single time. The J gene is TRBJ1-4, the V gene TRBV6-5; possibly TRBD1 for D (6 bases). The V end lost 6 bases, the J end lost 3 bases, and 11 bases lay between the germline ends. Germline-derived CDR1 and CDR2 are MNHEY and SVGAGI. The CDR3 covers 14 residues. In DNA form, the CDR3 reads TGTGCCAGCAGCGAGAGGGGGTCTAATGAAAAACTGTTTTTT. This encodes CASSERGSNEKLFF.

This clone was counted once. The DNA of the CDR3 is TGTGCCTGGAGTGTCATGGGACTAGTCGCCGGGGAGCTGTTTTTT. This gives the protein CAWSVMGLVAGELFF. J is TRBJ2-2 and V is TRBV30; 8 bases are shared with TRBD2. With V trimmed by 0 bases and J by 6 bases, 6 bases remained unmatched. Germline V gene sequence: CDR1 GTSNPN, CDR2 SVGIG (reference sequence). The CDR3 sequence is 15 residues long.

This sequence joins TRBV28 and TRBJ1-1, with TRBD1 as a possible D gene (5 bases). The V and J ends lost 4 bases and 3 bases respectively, with 18 bases between them. CDR3 length equals 16 residues. Germline assignment: CDR1 MDHEN and CDR2 SYDVKM. The CDR3 region has the DNA TGTGCCAGCAGTTCACCCGGTCCTCGGGGGGACACTGAAGCTTTCTTT. Residues: CASSSPGPRGDTEAFF.

This clone was counted a single time. The V gene is TRBV30, the J gene TRBJ2-5; D possibly corresponds to TRBD2 (5 bases). The CDR3 spans 12 residues. Trimming left V 1 base short and J 5 bases short, with 8 bases between. Germline-derived CDR1 and CDR2 are GTSNPN and SVGIG (reference sequence). The CDR3 nucleotides read TGTGCCTGGAGTGCCGGGATCGAGACCCAGTACTTC. This gives the protein CAWSAGIETQYF.

The gene calls are TRBV5-4 and TRBJ2-7; D is unresolved. Germline V lookup: CDR1 SGHNT, CDR2 YYREEE (reference sequence). This CDR3 spans 14 amino acids. The V end lost 4 bases, the J end lost 0 bases, and 11 bases lay between the germline ends. Here the CDR3 reads CASSPLGSSYEQYF. The CDR3 DNA sequence: TGTGCCAGCAGCCCCCTTGGCAGCTCCTACGAGCAGTACTTC.

The rearrangement links TRBV6-4 to TRBJ2-7; the D gene is possibly TRBD1 (6 bases). This CDR3 spans 11 amino acids. The germline CDR1 and CDR2 sequences are MRHNA and SNTAGT. Trimming cost V 10 bases and J 4 bases, with 11 bases left between them. This CDR3 is CANLTGYEQYF. CDR3 DNA: TGTGCCAACCTAACAGGGTACGAGCAGTACTTC.

The chain links TRBV6-4 to TRBJ1-2, with 11 positions matching TRBD1. Germline assignment: CDR1 MRHNA and CDR2 SNTAGT. The CDR3 covers 16 residues. Trimming at V came to 6 bases and at J to 2 bases, leaving 8 bases not matched to a gene. The CDR3 DNA reads TGTGCCAGCAGGCCTCGGGACAGGGGGACCAACTATGGCTACACCTTC. Translated: CASRPRDRGTNYGYTF.

This CDR3 is CASSLSEKLFF. CDR3 bases: TGTGCCAGCAGCTTGTCAGAAAAACTGTTTTTT. The J gene is TRBJ1-4, the V gene TRBV7-2; D remains unclear. CDR3 length: 11 amino acids. V lost 3 bases to trimming and J lost 8 bases, with 4 bases between them. The germline V gene has CDR1 SGHTA and CDR2 FQGNSA.

The rearrangement joins TRBV27 to TRBJ2-1, with 12 bases lining up with TRBD2. V trimming: 5 bases; J trimming: 9 bases; junction bases outside the gene matches: 8. The CDR3 has 15 amino acids. CDR1 is MNHEY and CDR2 is SMNVEV in the germline V gene (reference sequence). CDR3 residues: CASSPRLAGDGEQFF. The CDR3 DNA reads as TGTGCCAGCAGTCCCCGACTAGCGGGAGACGGTGAGCAGTTCTTC.

The rearrangement links TRBV5-1 to TRBJ2-2; no firm D call. CDR1 and CDR2 from the germline V gene are SGHRS and YFSETQ. The V end was cut by 3 bases, the J end by 8 bases, with 17 bases between. The CDR3 is 15 amino acids. The CDR3 loop is CASSSSSLAQGELFF. DNA for the CDR3: TGCGCCAGCAGCTCCTCCTCACTCGCCCAAGGGGAGCTGTTTTTT. Full variable domain (rest looked up from reference TRBV5-1 and TRBJ2-2): KAGVTQTPRYLIKTRGQQVTLSCSPISGHRSVSWYQQTPGQGLQFLFEYFSETQRNKGNFPGRFSGRQFSNSRSEMNVSTLELGDSALYLCASSSSSLAQGELFFGEGSRLTVL.